The 24 T cell receptor beta chains given below trace back to one sample, sequenced in a study of shared clonotypes between healthy human individuals. Generated by immunoSEQ multiplex PCR, the TCRdb table keeps only in-frame clones and is missing some. The table lists approximately 980,000 clones, about 80% of them singletons, with about 1.5% in the top ten. The source material was memory CD4+ T cells sorted from blood. Noted subset: CD45RA-negative fraction. These receptors originate from a man between 18 and 35 years old in good health.

The chain carries TRBV28 and TRBJ2-3; D gene uncertain. Germline loops: CDR1 MDHEN, CDR2 SYDVKM. This CDR3 has 15 amino acids. The V and J ends lost 6 bases and 2 bases respectively, with 15 bases between them. CDR3 loop: CASSPTWDNTDTQYF. In nucleotides, the CDR3 is TGTGCCAGCAGCCCGACGTGGGATAACACAGATACGCAGTATTTT.

The gene calls are TRBV21-1 and TRBJ1-3; the tabulated D call, TRBD1, remains unverified against the DNA. TRBV21-1 is marked as a pseudogene. CDR3 length equals 17 residues. CDR3 sequence (DNA): TGTGCCAGCAGCAAAGGGACATACAGTGGGGTGGGAAACACCATATATTTT. Its translation is CASSKGTYSGVGNTIYF.

V and J are TRBV29-1 and TRBJ2-3, with a weak D call TRBD2 (5 bases). CDR3 length equals 12 residues. Per germline, CDR1 SQVTM and CDR2 ANQGSEA. V lost 7 bases to trimming and J lost 6 bases, with 14 bases between them. The CDR3 reads CSAGKLGDTQYF. The CDR3 DNA is TGCAGCGCGGGGAAATTGGGGGATACGCAGTATTTT.

J is TRBJ1-2 and V is TRBV19; no clear D. The CDR3 is 13 amino acids. Germline lookup yields CDR1 LNHDA and CDR2 SQIVND (reference sequence). V gave up 7 bases and J gave up 3 bases, with 12 bases separating them. CDR3: CASNPSGYYGYTF. DNA for the CDR3: TGTGCCAGTAACCCTTCGGGATACTATGGCTACACCTTC.

The V and J genes are TRBV2 and TRBJ2-6; D is undetermined. CDR1 and CDR2 from the germline V gene are SNHLY and FYNNEI. This CDR3 contains 16 residues. V was shortened by 4 bases and J by 0 bases, with 10 bases between the two germline ends. CDR3 protein: CASSASRSSGANVLTF. In nucleotides, the CDR3 is TGTGCCAGCAGTGCTAGTCGAAGCTCTGGGGCCAACGTCCTGACTTTC. The full variable domain, completed using reference TRBV2 and TRBJ2-6, is EPEVTQTPSHQVTQMGQEVILRCVPISNHLYFYWYRQILGQKVEFLVSFYNNEISEKSEIFDDQFSVERPDGSNFTLKIRSTKLEDSAMYFCASSASRSSGANVLTFGAGSRLTVL.

The chain has TRBV2 and TRBJ1-5; 8 nucleotides align to TRBD1. V was pared by 6 bases and J by 2 bases, with 12 bases of the junction left unmatched. Germline CDR1 is SNHLY and CDR2 is FYNNEI. CDR3 length: 17 residues. In nucleotides, the CDR3 is TGTGCCAGCAGGGGACAGGAAGGGGTTAGGGGCAATCAGCCCCAGCATTTT. Its protein is CASRGQEGVRGNQPQHF. The full variable domain, completed using reference TRBV2 and TRBJ1-5, is EPEVTQTPSHQVTQMGQEVILRCVPISNHLYFYWYRQILGQKVEFLVSFYNNEISEKSEIFDDQFSVERPDGSNFTLKIRSTKLEDSAMYFCASRGQEGVRGNQPQHFGDGTRLSIL.

This chain uses TRBV5-6 with TRBJ1-1; D uncertain. CDR1 is SGHDT and CDR2 is YYEEEE in the germline V gene. The CDR3 sequence is 13 residues long. Trimming pared 2 bases from V and 3 bases from J, leaving 8 bases between. The DNA of the CDR3 is TGTGCCAGCAGCTTCTCGTTGTACACTGAAGCTTTCTTT. Protein product: CASSFSLYTEAFF.

The V gene is TRBV5-8, the J gene TRBJ2-1; no clear D. CDR3 length: 11 amino acids. Germline V gene data show CDR1 as SGHTS and CDR2 as YDEGEE. The V and J ends lost 0 bases and 9 bases respectively, with 4 bases between them. This chain's CDR3 is CASSLEGEQFF. In DNA, the CDR3 is TGTGCCAGCAGCTTGGAAGGTGAGCAGTTCTTC.

Only a few counts were recorded for this clone. Other DNA sequences of this sample code for an identical CDR3. The rearrangement uses TRBV6-5 and TRBJ1-1; D gene ambiguous. Per the germline V gene, CDR1 is MNHEY and CDR2 is SVGAGI. Trimming stripped 0 bases from V and 1 base from J, with 3 bases between. The CDR3 has 13 residues. The CDR3 DNA reads TGTGCCAGCAGTTACTCGGAGAACACTGAAGCTTTCTTT. This sequence encodes CASSYSENTEAFF.

Comment on this clone: The identical CDR3 is also encoded by other nucleotide sequences in the sample. CDR3 in DNA: TGTGCCACCAGCAGAGATGGCGGTAGCTCCTACAATGAGCAGTTCTTC. This gives the protein CATSRDGGSSYNEQFF. This chain joins TRBV15 and TRBJ2-1; D gene uncertain. V lost 0 bases to trimming and J lost 0 bases, with 9 bases between them. This CDR3 comprises 16 residues. Germline assignment: CDR1 LNHNV and CDR2 YYDKDF (reference sequence). Full variable domain (rest looked up from reference TRBV15 and TRBJ2-1): DAMVIQNPRYQVTQFGKPVTLSCSQTLNHNVMYWYQQKSSQAPKLLFHYYDKDFNNEADTPDNFQSRRPNTSFCFLDIRSPGLGDTAMYLCATSRDGGSSYNEQFFGPGTRLTVL.

The chain joins TRBV10-3 to TRBJ1-6, with a tentative D call TRBD1 (6 bases). Deletions cut 8 bases from V and 10 bases from J, with 18 bases between. This CDR3 contains 14 residues. Per the germline V gene, CDR1 is ENHRY and CDR2 is SYGVKD. The CDR3 is CAIRDNFRESPLHF. CDR3 bases: TGTGCCATCCGGGACAATTTCAGGGAATCACCCCTCCACTTT.

J is TRBJ2-1 and V is TRBV2, with TRBD2 matching 8 bases. The germline CDR1 and CDR2 sequences are SNHLY and FYNNEI. J was trimmed by 8 bases and V by 4 bases; bases with no gene match: 7. The CDR3 sequence is 14 residues long. The CDR3 loop is CASSAGTRGDEQFF. The CDR3 region has the DNA TGTGCCAGCAGTGCCGGGACTAGAGGCGATGAGCAGTTCTTC.

V and J are TRBV27 and TRBJ1-5; the D is unclear. Germline CDR1 MNHEY, CDR2 SMNVEV (reference sequence). The ends were cut back, 4 bases at V and 4 bases at J, with 8 bases in the middle. CDR3 size: 13 residues. The CDR3 coding sequence is TGTGCCAGCAGTTCAACTACAAATCAGCCCCAGCATTTT. Encoded protein: CASSSTTNQPQHF.

The CDR3, as DNA: TGCGCCAGCAGCTTGGAGGGGGCTAAAGAGACCCAGTACTTC. This translates into CASSLEGAKETQYF. The chain uses TRBV5-1 and TRBJ2-5; 7 bases match TRBD1. V lost 0 bases, J lost 3 bases, and 2 bases stayed unmatched. CDR1 is SGHRS, CDR2 YFSETQ, per germline. CDR3 length equals 14 residues.

The genes are TRBV14 and TRBJ2-2; TRBD1 matches 9 bases. V was pared by 4 bases and J by 7 bases, with 7 bases of the junction left unmatched. Germline assignment: CDR1 SGHDN and CDR2 FVKESK. The CDR3 sequence is 15 residues long. Here the CDR3 DNA reads TGTGCCAGCAGCCGTACAGGGGGCGCGGGCGGGGAGCTGTTTTTT. Translation: CASSRTGGAGGELFF.

This chain uses TRBV7-2 with TRBJ2-2; tentatively, D is TRBD1 (5 bases). Germline loops: CDR1 SGHTA, CDR2 FQGNSA. Trimming shortened V by 5 bases and J by 7 bases, and 17 bases separated the two germline ends. The CDR3 loop spans 15 amino acids. The CDR3 spells CASSILRQYGGELFF. In nucleotides, the CDR3 is TGTGCCAGCAGCATTCTTCGACAGTACGGCGGGGAGCTGTTTTTT.

For this clone: This sample includes further DNA sequences coding for the same CDR3. This chain connects TRBV18 to TRBJ2-2; D may match TRBD1 or TRBD2 (5 bases each). This CDR3 spans 16 amino acids. Per germline, CDR1 KGHSH and CDR2 LQKENI. The V end lost 2 bases, the J end lost 1 base, and 11 bases lay between the germline ends. CDR3 residues: CASSPLGTGNTGELFF. The DNA of the CDR3 is TGTGCCAGCTCACCATTGGGGACGGGGAACACCGGGGAGCTGTTTTTT.

This chain uses TRBV5-1 with TRBJ1-1; 12 bases line up with TRBD1. Germline loops: CDR1 SGHRS, CDR2 YFSETQ. The V and J ends lost 2 bases and 2 bases, in that order; junction bases with no gene match: 7. The CDR3 sequence is 17 residues long. For the CDR3, the DNA is TGCGCCAGCAGCTTAACCGGGACAGGGGGCCATAACACTGAAGCTTTCTTT. Translating it yields CASSLTGTGGHNTEAFF.

V is TRBV18 and J is TRBJ2-7; 9 bases match TRBD1. Germline values: CDR1 KGHSH, CDR2 LQKENI. V lost 3 bases, J lost 5 bases, and 8 bases stayed unmatched. This CDR3 region has 15 residues. The CDR3 region is CASSPFGQGLNEQYF. CDR3 coding DNA: TGTGCCAGCTCACCTTTCGGACAGGGGCTTAACGAGCAGTACTTC.

About this clone: Relative to the germline gene, one junction end is altered; a read error may explain this. The rearrangement links TRBV10-3 to TRBJ1-5; possibly TRBD1 for D (5 bases). Germline V CDR1 and CDR2: ENHRY, SYGVKD. The length of the CDR3 is 14 residues. Written as DNA, the CDR3 is TGTGCCATCGGTGATCCGGCAGGGCGGCAGCCCCAGCATTTT. Its translation: CAIGDPAGRQPQHF.

This clone was found a few times. The rearrangement joins TRBV6-1 to TRBJ2-7, with 9 positions matching TRBD2. CDR3 length: 14 residues. The germline V gene has CDR1 MNHNS and CDR2 SASEGT. V lost 10 bases to trimming and J lost 1 base; unmatched junction nucleotides: 8. As DNA, the CDR3 is TGTGCCACTGCCTCGACTAGCGGTTCCTACGAGCAGTACTTC. Translation: CATASTSGSYEQYF.

This clone was observed a single time. The J gene is TRBJ2-5, the V gene TRBV5-6; the D is unclear. This CDR3 spans 13 amino acids. Germline V gives CDR1 SGHDT, CDR2 YYEEEE. The V end lost 0 bases, the J end lost 2 bases, and 5 bases lay between the germline ends. The CDR3, as DNA: TGTGCCAGCAGCTTGGACGCGCAAGAGACCCAGTACTTC. This gives the protein CASSLDAQETQYF. Variable domain in full (rest from reference TRBV5-6 and TRBJ2-5): DAGVTQSPTHLIKTRGQQVTLRCSPKSGHDTVSWYQQALGQGPQFIFQYYEEEERQRGNFPDRFSGHQFPNYSSELNVNALLLGDSALYLCASSLDAQETQYFGPGTRLLVL.

The V call is TRBV9, the J call TRBJ2-2; TRBD2 aligns across 12 bases. The CDR3 runs to 19 residues. V lost 0 bases, J lost 1 base, and 7 bases stayed unmatched. Germline V CDR1 and CDR2: SGDLS, YYNGEE. The CDR3 loop is CASSVGLAGGIMNTGELFF. CDR3 coding DNA: TGTGCCAGCAGCGTAGGCCTAGCGGGAGGGATTATGAACACCGGGGAGCTGTTTTTT.

The V and J genes are TRBV13 and TRBJ2-5; 10 bases are a match to TRBD2. The CDR3 covers 16 residues. Per the germline V gene, CDR1 is PRHDT and CDR2 is FYEKMQ (reference sequence). V gave up 0 bases and J gave up 5 bases; unmatched junction bases: 6. Here the CDR3 DNA reads TGTGCCAGCAGCTTAGGCCAGCGGGGGGGCTTTGAGACCCAGTACTTC. Protein product: CASSLGQRGGFETQYF.